This T cell receptor beta chain derives from a study of graft-versus-host responses after intestinal transplantation. The V gene's germline CDR1 is LNHDA and CDR2 SQIVND (reference sequence). Trimming shortened V by 4 bases and J by 2 bases, and 23 bases separated the two germline ends. CDR3 size: 18 residues. Points from the study as a whole: Levels of circulating GvH clones at their peak were associated with early post-transplant HvG declines.

The data were produced by immunoSEQ multiplex PCR, yet TCRdb's version contains in-frame clones alone and is incomplete. The table includes approximately 25,000 clones, roughly four fifths detected once. In regard to this clone: Its antigen is unidentified.

This chain uses TRBV19 with TRBJ2-5; D not certain. Specimen: unstimulated CD8+ T cells sorted from spleen or lymph node cells, collected before transplant. This receptor was obtained from a human donor who was the organ donor for an intestinal transplant. CDR3 region: CASSKWPSRPNLQETQYF. The CDR3 DNA reads TGTGCCAGTAGTAAATGGCCCTCTCGTCCAAACTTACAAGAGACCCAGTACTTC.